This is a list of T cell receptor beta chains from one sample in a study of shared clonotypes between healthy human individuals. Method: immunoSEQ multiplex PCR; TCRdb's copy keeps in-frame clones and lacks some. The data show more than 1.2 million clones, with 98% seen just once and 0.36% held by the top ten. The sample taken for sequencing was naive CD4+ T cells sorted from blood. All receptors come from a young man in good health. Both conserved end residues are part of each CDR3. A D gene is named only where the DNA matches it firmly. Clone size is stated in some rows and not others, as once, few, many or a class when expanded.

D gene,clone size,V gene,CDR3 length,J gene,CDR3 DNA,CDR3 protein
NA,NA,TRBV9,15,TRBJ1-5,TGTGCCAGCAGCGTATCGGGGGTTGGGGGTACGCCCCAGCATTTT,CASSVSGVGGTPQHF
NA,NA,TRBV11-3,13,TRBJ1-1,TGTGCCAGCAGTCGGACTATGAACACTGAAGCTTTCTTT,CASSRTMNTEAFF
TRBD2,NA,TRBV15,16,TRBJ2-7,TGTGCCACCAGCCGCTCCTCGACTAGCGGGAGATACGAGCAGTACTTC,CATSRSSTSGRYEQYF
NA,NA,TRBV29-1,13,TRBJ2-2,TGCAGCGTGGCCGTCCTCAACACCGGGGAGCTGTTTTTT,CSVAVLNTGELFF
NA,NA,TRBV5-5,15,TRBJ2-3,TGTGCCAGCAGCTTGGATAGCACGGCGAGAGGTACGCAGTATTTT,CASSLDSTARGTQYF
NA,NA,TRBV7-8,16,TRBJ2-6,TGTGCCAGCAGCCAGACCGGGGGCGTTGGGGCCAACGTCCTGACTTTC,CASSQTGGVGANVLTF
NA,NA,TRBV7-6,11,TRBJ1-2,TGTGCCAGCAGCCCTCATAGGGGCTACACCTTC,CASSPHRGYTF
NA,NA,TRBV5-6,13,TRBJ2-5,TGTGCCAGCAGACGGGACGCACAAGAGACCCAGTACTTC,CASRRDAQETQYF
NA,NA,TRBV5-1,14,TRBJ2-1,TGCGCCAGCAGCTCCCCCCACGTAAACAATGAGCAGTTCTTC,CASSSPHVNNEQFF
NA,NA,TRBV5-1,14,TRBJ2-7,TGCGCCAGCAGCTTCATCGGGCAGAGCTACGAGCAGTACTTC,CASSFIGQSYEQYF
NA,NA,TRBV4-3,13,TRBJ2-1,TGCGCCAGCAGCCAACTTGCGTACGGTGAGCAGTTCTTC,CASSQLAYGEQFF
NA,NA,TRBV28,13,TRBJ1-2,TGTGCCAGCAGGTCCCCATATTTCTATGGCTACACCTTC,CASRSPYFYGYTF
TRBD2,NA,TRBV19,13,TRBJ2-3,TGTGCCAGTACAGCGGGAGGTCCAGATACGCAGTATTTT,CASTAGGPDTQYF
NA,NA,TRBV2,12,TRBJ2-3,TGTGCCAGCAGTGCCCACCCAGATACGCAGTATTTT,CASSAHPDTQYF
NA,NA,TRBV10-3,13,TRBJ1-1,TGTGCCATCAGTGAGTCGGCAGGGCCTGAAGCTTTCTTT,CAISESAGPEAFF
NA,NA,TRBV5-1,16,TRBJ1-4,TGCGCCAGCAGCAGCGGACAGCCGGCAACTAATGAAAAACTGTTTTTT,CASSSGQPATNEKLFF
NA,NA,TRBV18,14,TRBJ1-1,TGTGCCAGCTCACCTCGGGTTGTGGGCACTGAAGCTTTCTTT,CASSPRVVGTEAFF
NA,NA,TRBV6-5,14,TRBJ2-4,TGTGCCAGCAGTTACTCGAGGGTTTCGGACATTCAGTACTTC,CASSYSRVSDIQYF
NA,once,TRBV10-3,14,TRBJ1-1,TGTGCCATCAGTGGTGGGGGAGGGGTCACTGAAGCTTTCTTT,CAISGGGGVTEAFF
NA,NA,TRBV15,13,TRBJ1-4,TGTGCCACCAGTGAATCCCTGAATGAAAAACTGTTTTTT,CATSESLNEKLFF
NA,once,TRBV28,11,TRBJ2-7,TGTGCCAGCACGTTCGGTTACGAGCAGTACTTC,CASTFGYEQYF
TRBD2,NA,TRBV5-5,15,TRBJ2-5,TGTGCCAGCAGCTTACGACTAGCGGGCGTAGAGACCCAGTACTTC,CASSLRLAGVETQYF
NA,NA,TRBV10-1,13,TRBJ1-5,TGCGCCAGGGCCCGTTGGGGCAATCAGCCCCAGCATTTT,CARARWGNQPQHF
TRBD2,NA,TRBV7-8,19,TRBJ2-5,TGTGCCAGCAGCTTGAGTTCTCGCGGGACTAGCGGGTCCCAAGAGACCCAGTACTTC,CASSLSSRGTSGSQETQYF
NA,NA,TRBV30,13,TRBJ1-3,TGTGCCTGGAGTGCGGCAGTTGGAAACACCATATATTTT,CAWSAAVGNTIYF
TRBD2,NA,TRBV9,19,TRBJ2-2,TGTGCCAGCAGCGTATACGGATCGACTAGCGGGAAAAACACCGGGGAGCTGTTTTTT,CASSVYGSTSGKNTGELFF
TRBD2,NA,TRBV7-6,15,TRBJ2-7,TGTGCCAGCAGCTCACTAGCGGGAGGGTCCTACGAGCAGTACTTC,CASSSLAGGSYEQYF
NA,NA,TRBV4-2,16,TRBJ2-5,TGTGCCAGCAGCCAAGCCACCCCTTGGAGCCAAGAGACCCAGTACTTC,CASSQATPWSQETQYF
TRBD2,NA,TRBV10-3,14,TRBJ2-1,TGTGCCATCAGTGGACTAGCGGGCCGCAATGAGCAGTTCTTC,CAISGLAGRNEQFF
NA,NA,TRBV6-5,16,TRBJ1-1,TGTGCCAGCAGTTACTCCCTCGGGGCAGTGAGAACTGAAGCTTTCTTT,CASSYSLGAVRTEAFF
NA,NA,TRBV28,15,TRBJ2-6,TGTGCCAGCAGCCCCGAGGCGACCTTCGTAAACGTCCTGACTTTC,CASSPEATFVNVLTF
TRBD1,NA,TRBV11-2,17,TRBJ1-1,TGTGCCAGCAGCTCGATTTTTTCGGGACAGGGGTGGACTGAAGCTTTCTTT,CASSSIFSGQGWTEAFF
TRBD1,NA,TRBV27,15,TRBJ1-2,TGTGCCAGCAGTTTATTATGGGACAGGGGTAATGGCTACACCTTC,CASSLLWDRGNGYTF
NA,once,TRBV5-4,13,TRBJ2-3,TGTGCCAGCAGCTTGCGGTCCCAAGCTACGCAGTATTTT,CASSLRSQATQYF
TRBD2,once,TRBV5-1,18,TRBJ2-1,TGCGCCAGCAGCTCTCTGCTGGTAGCGGGGAAAGTTATAAATGAGCAGTTCTTC,CASSSLLVAGKVINEQFF
NA,NA,TRBV10-3,12,TRBJ2-7,TGTGCCATCAGTGAGTTGGGGAACGAGCAGTACTTC,CAISELGNEQYF
NA,NA,TRBV5-5,14,TRBJ2-7,TGTGCCAGCAGCTTTGCAGCCCCATCCCACGAGCAGTACTTC,CASSFAAPSHEQYF
NA,NA,TRBV25-1,13,TRBJ2-3,TGTGCCAGCAGTATGCACGGCACAGATACGCAGTATTTT,CASSMHGTDTQYF
NA,NA,TRBV4-3,19,TRBJ1-1,TGCGCCAGCAGCCTAGCTTTGGGGCACGGGACCAAATCTAACACTGAAGCTTTCTTT,CASSLALGHGTKSNTEAFF
NA,NA,TRBV18,18,TRBJ1-3,TGTGCCAGCTCACCGATACAAGGACAGCCACCCTCTGGAAACACCATATATTTT,CASSPIQGQPPSGNTIYF
NA,NA,TRBV6-5,13,TRBJ1-3,TGTGCCAGCAGTTACTCGAACGGAAACACCATATATTTT,CASSYSNGNTIYF
TRBD2,once,TRBV19,14,TRBJ2-3,TGTGCGACGACTAGCGGTACCCGGTACGATACGCAGTATTTT,CATTSGTRYDTQYF